Listed here is a single T cell receptor (beta chain). Its antigen has not been determined. Per-nucleotide qualities are absent, and no much larger clonotype sits a single base away. The data are from a study of identical twins (dated by TCRdb to about 2016). Describing the broader study: TCR alpha and beta repertoires from monozygotic twins, unrelated adults of various ages and cord blood were deep-sequenced to test whether fetal clonotypes persist. To rule out contamination, replicate twin experiments were performed at different times with different library preparation protocols.

Libraries were constructed by 5' RACE. Instrument on record: Illumina HiSeq 2000. Template switching added a universal primer binding site, and the final cDNA carried a unique molecular identifier that allowed TCR cDNA molecules to be counted accurately. First-strand cDNA for TCR alpha and beta chains was synthesized from specific primers in the conserved constant-segment region. To control for contamination, each cDNA library was double barcoded with a SMART-Mk sample barcode plus Illumina barcodes. TruSeq adapter sequences along with Illumina sample barcodes were introduced in two successive PCR steps. TCR alpha and beta cDNA libraries were sequenced on the Illumina HiSeq platform with custom primers. The paper's processing steps were these. Raw reads were processed with MiGEC to extract unique molecular identifiers, and MiXCR was used to determine CDR3 positions. Recombination models were inferred per individual with the repgenHMM and IGoR tools using an EM algorithm. Shared clonotype analysis was performed with the tcR package in R, normalizing sharing by the product of cloneset sizes. Out-of-frame nonproductive sequences were analyzed to study raw recombination free of thymic and clonal selection effects. TCRdb ran its own pipeline on the public reads, namely fastp trimming at Q25 and MiXCR clone calling, and kept in-frame beta chains. All rows with the same CDR3 protein become a single entry with the most common DNA and genes. Here the V and J calls rest on TCRdb's processing, not on the authors' analysis. Across this sample there are around 480,000 distinct CDR3 sequences, with approximately 14% seen only once. The leading ten clones occupy more than 0.8% of the sample.

CDR1 is given as KGHSH and CDR2 as LQKENI, both from the germline V gene. V is clipped by 1 base and J by 1 base, and the sequence between their germline boundaries is 6 bases long. The CDR3 spans 14 residues, from the cysteine through the phenylalanine. Only the CDR3 region is kept as DNA, spanning 42 bases read in frame from base 1. Every donor in the study was a healthy Caucasian. Three pairs of female monozygotic twins, all aged about 18 to 30 years, made up the twin cohort. Positive isolation kits from Invitrogen were used to isolate CD4+ and CD8+ T cell populations. On the study overall, not on this receptor specifically: Abundant cord blood beta clonotypes had fewer insertions, young adult naive repertoires showed a similar but weaker trend, and memory repertoires showed no such trend. A weaker excess of twin sharing was found in beta out-of-frame sequences because the signal-to-noise ratio was lowered by fewer shared sequences. Zero-insertion analyses could be partly confounded by invariant T cells such as MAIT and iNKT, although diverse VJ usage argued against such confounding for most clonotypes. Out-of-frame TCR alpha sharing in monozygotic twins was systematically underestimated by recombination models, whereas sharing between unrelated individuals was in agreement with the recombination models. Compared with coincidental sharing between unrelated individuals, out-of-frame TCR alpha sequences shared between twins showed an excess of sequences with low generation probability. Because the same donors could not be followed over many years, the conclusions relied on cross-sectional statistical analysis.

In addition, the sample was reused for a study of yellow fever vaccine responses in identical twins. As that second paper reports: According to the authors, in identical twins the way T cells responded to vaccination appeared partly convergent and partly personalized. In the study, vaccine-responding T cell clones were precisely tracked in identical twins.

The receptor was derived from a woman younger than 30 in good health. The V and J genes are TRBV18 and TRBJ2-3, with the D gene not confidently named. Specimen: CD4+ T cells sorted from blood. The DNA reads as follows: TGTGCCAGCTCACCACTTCCGGGCACAGATACGCAGTATTTT. It encodes CASSPLPGTDTQYF.